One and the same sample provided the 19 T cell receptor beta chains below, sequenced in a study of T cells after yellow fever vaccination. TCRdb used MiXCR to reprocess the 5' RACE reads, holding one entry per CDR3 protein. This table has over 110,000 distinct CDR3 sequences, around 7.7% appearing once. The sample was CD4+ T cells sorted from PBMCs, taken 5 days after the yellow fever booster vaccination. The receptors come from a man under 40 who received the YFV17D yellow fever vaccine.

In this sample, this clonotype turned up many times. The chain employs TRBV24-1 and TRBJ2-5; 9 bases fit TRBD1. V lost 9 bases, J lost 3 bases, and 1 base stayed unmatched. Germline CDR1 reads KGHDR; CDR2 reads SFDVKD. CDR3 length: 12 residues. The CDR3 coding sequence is TGTGCCACCGGGGACAGGGAAGAGACCCAGTACTTC. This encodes CATGDREETQYF.

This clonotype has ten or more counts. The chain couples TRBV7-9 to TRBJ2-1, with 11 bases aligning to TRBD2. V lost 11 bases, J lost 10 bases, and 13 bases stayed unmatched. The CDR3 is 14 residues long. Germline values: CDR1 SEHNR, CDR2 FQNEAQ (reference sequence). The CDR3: CAGRLAGGSVEQFF. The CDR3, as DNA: TGTGCCGGCCGATTAGCGGGGGGGTCAGTAGAGCAGTTCTTC.

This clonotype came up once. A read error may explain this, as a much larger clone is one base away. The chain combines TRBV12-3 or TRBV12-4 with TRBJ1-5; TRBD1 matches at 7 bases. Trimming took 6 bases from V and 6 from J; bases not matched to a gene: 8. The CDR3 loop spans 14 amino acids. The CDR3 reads CASSPTGLGQPQHF. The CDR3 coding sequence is TGTGCCAGCAGCCCGACAGGGCTGGGTCAGCCCCAGCATTTT.

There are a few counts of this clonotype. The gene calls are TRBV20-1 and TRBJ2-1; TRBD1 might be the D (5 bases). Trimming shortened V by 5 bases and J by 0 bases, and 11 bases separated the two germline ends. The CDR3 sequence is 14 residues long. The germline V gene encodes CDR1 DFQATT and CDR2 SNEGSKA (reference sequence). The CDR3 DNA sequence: TGCAGTGCTGTACAGGACCTCTCCTACAATGAGCAGTTCTTC. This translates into CSAVQDLSYNEQFF.

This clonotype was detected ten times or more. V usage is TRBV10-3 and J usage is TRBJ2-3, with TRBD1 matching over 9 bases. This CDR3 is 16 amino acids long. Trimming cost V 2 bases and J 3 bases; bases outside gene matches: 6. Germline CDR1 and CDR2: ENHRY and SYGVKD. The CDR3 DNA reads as TGTGCCATCAGTGAGGGGGGGACAGGGCAAACAGATACGCAGTATTTT. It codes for CAISEGGTGQTDTQYF.

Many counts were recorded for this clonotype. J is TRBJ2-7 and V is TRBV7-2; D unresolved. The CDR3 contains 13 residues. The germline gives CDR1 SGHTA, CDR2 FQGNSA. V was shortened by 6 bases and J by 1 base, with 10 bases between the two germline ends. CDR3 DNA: TGTGCCAGCAGGGGTTTAGAGTCCTACGAGCAGTACTTC. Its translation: CASRGLESYEQYF.

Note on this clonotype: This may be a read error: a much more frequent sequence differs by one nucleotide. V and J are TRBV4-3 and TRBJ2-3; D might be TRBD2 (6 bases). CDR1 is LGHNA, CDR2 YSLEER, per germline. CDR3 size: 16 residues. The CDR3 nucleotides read TGCGCCAGCAGCCAAGAGGCGACTAGTGGTACAGATGCGCAGTATTTT. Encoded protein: CASSQEATSGTDAQYF.

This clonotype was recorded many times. The CDR3 DNA reads TGTGCCAGCGGGACTAGCACAGATACGCAGTATTTT. It codes for CASGTSTDTQYF. V gene TRBV21-1 combines with J gene TRBJ2-3. TRBV21-1 counts as a pseudogene. CDR3 length: 12 amino acids.

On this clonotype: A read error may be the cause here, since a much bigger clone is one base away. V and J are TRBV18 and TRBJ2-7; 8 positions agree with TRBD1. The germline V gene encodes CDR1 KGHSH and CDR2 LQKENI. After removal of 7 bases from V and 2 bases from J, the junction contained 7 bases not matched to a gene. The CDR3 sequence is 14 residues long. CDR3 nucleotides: TGTGCCAGCTTACCGGGGACAGGTACCTACGAGCAGTACTTC. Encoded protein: CASLPGTGTYEQYF.

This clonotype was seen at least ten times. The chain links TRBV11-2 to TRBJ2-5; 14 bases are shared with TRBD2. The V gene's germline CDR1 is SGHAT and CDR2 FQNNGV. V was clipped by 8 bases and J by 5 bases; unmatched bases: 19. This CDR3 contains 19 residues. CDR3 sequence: CASGNKGLAGDLARETQYF. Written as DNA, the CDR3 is TGTGCCAGCGGCAACAAGGGACTAGCGGGAGATTTGGCAAGGGAGACCCAGTACTTC.

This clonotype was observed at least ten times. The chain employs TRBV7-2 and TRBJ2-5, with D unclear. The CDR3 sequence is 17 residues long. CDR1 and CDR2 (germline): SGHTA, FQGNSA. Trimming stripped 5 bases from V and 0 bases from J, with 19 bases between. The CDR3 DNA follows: TGTGCCAGCAGCGCCGGCTATGGAGCTCTAAACCAAGAGACCCAGTACTTC. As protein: CASSAGYGALNQETQYF.

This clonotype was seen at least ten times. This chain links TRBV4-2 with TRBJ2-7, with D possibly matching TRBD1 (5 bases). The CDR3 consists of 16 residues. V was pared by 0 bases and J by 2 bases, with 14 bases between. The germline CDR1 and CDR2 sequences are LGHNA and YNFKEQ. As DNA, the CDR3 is TGTGCCAGCAGCCAAGAGGAGAACAGGATAGCCTACGAGCAGTACTTC. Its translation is CASSQEENRIAYEQYF.

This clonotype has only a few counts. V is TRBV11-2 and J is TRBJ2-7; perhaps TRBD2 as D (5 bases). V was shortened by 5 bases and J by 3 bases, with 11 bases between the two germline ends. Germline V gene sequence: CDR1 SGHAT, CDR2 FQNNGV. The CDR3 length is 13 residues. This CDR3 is CASSQRTSYEQYF. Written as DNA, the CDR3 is TGTGCCAGCAGCCAGCGGACCAGCTACGAGCAGTACTTC.

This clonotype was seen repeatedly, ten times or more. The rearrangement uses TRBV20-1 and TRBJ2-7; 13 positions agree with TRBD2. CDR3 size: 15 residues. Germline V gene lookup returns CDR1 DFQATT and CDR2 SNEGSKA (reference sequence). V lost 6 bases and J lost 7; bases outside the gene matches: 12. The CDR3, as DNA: TGCAGTGCGACCCGGACTAGCGGGAGTGGCGGAGAGCAGTACTTC. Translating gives CSATRTSGSGGEQYF.

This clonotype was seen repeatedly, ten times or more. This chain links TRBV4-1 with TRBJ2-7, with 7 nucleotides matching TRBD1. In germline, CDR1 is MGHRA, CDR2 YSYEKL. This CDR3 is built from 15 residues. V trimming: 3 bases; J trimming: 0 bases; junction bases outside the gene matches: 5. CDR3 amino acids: CASSQTGTASYEQYF. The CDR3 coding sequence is TGCGCCAGCAGCCAGACCGGGACAGCCTCCTACGAGCAGTACTTC.

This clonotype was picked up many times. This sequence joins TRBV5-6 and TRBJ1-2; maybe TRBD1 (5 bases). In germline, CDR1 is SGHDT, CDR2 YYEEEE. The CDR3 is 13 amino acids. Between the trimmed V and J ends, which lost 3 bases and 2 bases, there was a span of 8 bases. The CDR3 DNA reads TGTGCCAGCAGCTCGGGACGGAACTATGGCTACACCTTC. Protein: CASSSGRNYGYTF. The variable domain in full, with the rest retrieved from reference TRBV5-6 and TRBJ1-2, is DAGVTQSPTHLIKTRGQQVTLRCSPKSGHDTVSWYQQALGQGPQFIFQYYEEEERQRGNFPDRFSGHQFPNYSSELNVNALLLGDSALYLCASSSGRNYGYTFGSGTRLTVV.

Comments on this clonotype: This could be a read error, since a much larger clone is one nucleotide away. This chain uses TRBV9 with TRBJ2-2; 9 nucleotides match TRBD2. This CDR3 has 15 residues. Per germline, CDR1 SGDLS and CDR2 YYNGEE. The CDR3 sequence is CANSIAGVSTGELFF. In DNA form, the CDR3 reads TGTGCCAACAGCATAGCGGGAGTGTCGACCGGGGAGCTGTTTTTT.

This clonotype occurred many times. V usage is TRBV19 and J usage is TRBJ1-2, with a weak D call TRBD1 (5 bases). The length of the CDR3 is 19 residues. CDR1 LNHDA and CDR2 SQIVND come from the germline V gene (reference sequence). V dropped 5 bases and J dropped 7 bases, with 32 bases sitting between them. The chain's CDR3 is CASSGIRGKPETLAPGYTF. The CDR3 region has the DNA TGTGCCAGTAGTGGAATTAGGGGAAAGCCTGAAACCTTGGCGCCTGGCTACACCTTC.

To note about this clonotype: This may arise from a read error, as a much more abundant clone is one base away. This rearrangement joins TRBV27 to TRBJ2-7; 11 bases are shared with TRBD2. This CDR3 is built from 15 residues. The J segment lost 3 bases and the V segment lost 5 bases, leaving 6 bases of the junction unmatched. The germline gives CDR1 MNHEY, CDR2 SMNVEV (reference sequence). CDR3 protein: CASSPRTSGLYEQYF. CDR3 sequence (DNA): TGTGCCAGCAGTCCCCGGACTAGCGGGCTCTACGAGCAGTACTTC.